The clone carrying this TCR beta chain was seen a handful of times. Its cognate antigen is unknown. Using its own MiXCR run on the reads, TCRdb lists one record per CDR3 protein. The sample has about 770,000 distinct CDR3 sequences; roughly 28% are singletons. This sample is part of a study of T cell repertoires in cytomegalovirus infection. In the study overall: The public TCR beta signatures pointed to both CMV infection and matching HLA type.

The CDR3 spans 16 residues. Unmatched junction bases numbered 4, after V lost 2 bases and J lost 2 bases. CDR1 and CDR2 from the germline V gene are SGHVS and FQNEAQ. Study-level results: CMV-specific HLA-C-restricted TCR beta clonotypes dominated the ex vivo response. Totalled public TCR beta family frequency picked out people who carried CMV plus the relevant HLA.

The chain uses TRBV7-8 and TRBJ2-5, with 11 bases matching TRBD2. This receptor was obtained from a human donor in good health (CMV status not recorded). Some clones in this sample may be carry-over from other donors' samples. The sample in question was cultured CD8+ T cells from PBMCs, obtained from culture after CMV antigen stimulation. The DNA for the CDR3 is TGTGCCAGCAGCTTAAGACTAGCGGGGAGACAAGAGACCCAGTACTTC. This sequence encodes CASSLRLAGRQETQYF.